This T cell receptor (beta chain) was identified during a study of T cells in Graves' hyperthyroidism and ophthalmopathy. Study observations and caveats: Ophthalmopathy stood apart from stable hyperthyroidism in a 13 V-J model.

Newly diagnosed hyperthyroidism, duration under 2 months, in patients aged 18 to 65. The authors took PBMCs from 7.5 to 10 ml fresh peripheral blood. The CDR3 totals 13 residues. V was clipped by 5 bases and J by 10 bases, with 12 bases between them. Germline loops: CDR1 SEHNR, CDR2 FQNEAQ (reference sequence). Note on this clonotype: Its antigen is not identified.

RNA transcripts gave rise to amplified TCR beta CDR3 regions. Primed by the HTBI set, a first-round RT-PCR was run on the TCR CDR3. TCRdb reprocessed the multiplex PCR reads via MiXCR and lists one record per CDR3 protein. This table holds around 300,000 distinct CDR3 sequences, roughly 15% found once. The source of this sequence is a woman aged 40-49 years with Graves' hyperthyroidism. The sequencing input was blood. The chain employs TRBV7-9 and TRBJ1-6; D possibly corresponds to TRBD1 (5 bases). The CDR3 DNA follows: TGTGCCAGCAGCGCCAGTGGGGACTCACCCCTCCACTTT. Encoded protein: CASSASGDSPLHF.